Included here is one T cell receptor beta chain sequence, with context. Germline loops: CDR1 SGDLS, CDR2 YYNGEE. V gave up 3 bases and J gave up 3 bases, with 18 bases separating them. The CDR3 covers 16 residues. This specimen belongs to a study of blood T cell repertoires in COVID-19. Study context: Collection of acute and convalescent COVID-19 samples took place in the United States, Italy and Spain. Nucleic acid was either cDNA or gDNA, and it came from T cells, B-cell-depleted T cells, or PBMCs.

The method was immunoSEQ multiplex PCR; TCRdb's version includes in-frame clones alone and lacks a portion of them. The table has about 180,000 clones, roughly 88% seen once. Sequencing was done on a sample of peripheral blood. The V and J genes are TRBV9 and TRBJ1-2; possibly TRBD1 for D (6 bases). This receptor was obtained from a woman aged 60 to 75 with acute or convalescent COVID-19. Here the CDR3 DNA reads TGTGCCAGCAGCGAGGCCCCTTGGGCAGGGGACTATGGCTACACCTTC. Encoded protein: CASSEAPWAGDYGYTF.